Below, one T cell receptor beta chain is given with its context. Compared with germline, one end of the junction differs, possibly owing to a read error. The data derive from a study of blood T cell repertoires in COVID-19. The overall study: Whether acute or convalescent, the COVID-19 samples came from the United States, Italy and Spain. The cDNA or gDNA used as material had been derived from T cells, B-cell-depleted T cells, or PBMCs.

In Seattle, patients joined the study during active infection and were tracked longitudinally. CDR3 size: 15 residues. Per germline, CDR1 SQVTM and CDR2 ANQGSEA. The repertoire was sequenced with immunoSEQ multiplex PCR; TCRdb's copy has only in-frame clones and lacks some. The data hold over 250,000 clones, with around 90% observed a single time. The TCR comes from a woman in her seventies with COVID-19, enrolled during active disease. The specimen was peripheral blood. The rearrangement links TRBV29-1 to TRBJ1-3, with 8 bases matching TRBD1. DNA of the CDR3: TGCAGCGCCGACAACCGGACAGGGTTTGGAGACACCATATATTTT. Protein: CSADNRTGFGDTIYF. Full variable domain (missing parts from reference TRBV29-1 and TRBJ1-3): SAVISQKPSRDICQRGTSLTIQCQVDSQVTMMFWYRQQPGQSLTLIATANQGSEATYESGFVIDKFPISRPNLTFSTLTVSNMSPEDSSIYLCSADNRTGFGDTIYFGEGSWLTVV.